This T cell receptor beta chain was captured by sequencing in a study of CD8 T cells in ankylosing spondylitis. Whole-study findings and limits: There was reportedly significant enrichment of clones that were disease-linked in matched ankylosing spondylitis synovial fluid. For ankylosing spondylitis blood, a TCR beta motif of eight or nine highly homologous variants appeared characteristic. Clones that were linked to disease were CD8+ and were relatively rare in peripheral blood.

Comments on this clonotype: Its antigen is currently unknown.

Trimming removed 2 bases from V and 8 bases from J; junction bases left unmatched: 15. This CDR3 is built from 17 residues. Germline V gives CDR1 DFQATT, CDR2 SNEGSKA (reference sequence). Quantitative 5'-RACE with molecular barcodes generated TCR beta libraries. TCRdb reanalysed the 5' RACE reads using MiXCR and keeps one entry per CDR3 protein. The sample consists of a few hundred thousand distinct CDR3 sequences, around 20% of them appearing once. This receptor was identified in a female donor with ankylosing spondylitis or in good health (not recorded which). The sequenced sample consisted of blood, either unsorted or a sorted T cell fraction (not recorded which). The chain combines TRBV20-1 with TRBJ2-1, with 10 positions matching TRBD2. CDR3 coding DNA: TGCAGTGCTAGACCCCCAGCGGGAGGGCCACGGCCCGATGAGCAGTTCTTC. It encodes CSARPPAGGPRPDEQFF.